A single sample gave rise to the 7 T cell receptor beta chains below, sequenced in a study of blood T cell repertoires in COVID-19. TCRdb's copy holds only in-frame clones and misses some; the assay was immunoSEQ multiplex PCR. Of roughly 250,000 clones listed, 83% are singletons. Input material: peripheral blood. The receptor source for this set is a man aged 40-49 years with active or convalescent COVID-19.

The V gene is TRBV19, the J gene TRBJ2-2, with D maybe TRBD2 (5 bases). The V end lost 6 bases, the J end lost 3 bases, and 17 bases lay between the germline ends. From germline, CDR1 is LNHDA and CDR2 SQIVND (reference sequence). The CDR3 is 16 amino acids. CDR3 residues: CASSPNIAGHTGELFF. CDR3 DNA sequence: TGTGCCAGTAGCCCAAACATCGCGGGTCACACCGGGGAGCTGTTTTTT.

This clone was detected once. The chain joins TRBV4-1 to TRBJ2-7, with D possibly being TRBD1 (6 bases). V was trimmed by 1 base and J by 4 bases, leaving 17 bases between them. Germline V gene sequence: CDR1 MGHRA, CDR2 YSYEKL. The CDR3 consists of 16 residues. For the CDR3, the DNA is TGCGCCAGCAGCCAAGGACCCGGGGACACGAGGTACGAGCAGTACTTC. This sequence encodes CASSQGPGDTRYEQYF.

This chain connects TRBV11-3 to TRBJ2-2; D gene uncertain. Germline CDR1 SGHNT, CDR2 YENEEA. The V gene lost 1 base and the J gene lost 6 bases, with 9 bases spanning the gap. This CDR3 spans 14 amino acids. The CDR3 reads CASSLGSISGELFF. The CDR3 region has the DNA TGTGCCAGCAGCTTAGGTAGCATCTCCGGGGAGCTGTTTTTT.

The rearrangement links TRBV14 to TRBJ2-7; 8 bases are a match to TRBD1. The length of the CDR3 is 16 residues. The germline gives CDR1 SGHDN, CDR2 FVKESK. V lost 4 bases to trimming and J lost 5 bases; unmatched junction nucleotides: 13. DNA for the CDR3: TGTGCCAGCAGCCTGACGCCGGGACAGGCGATAGACGAGCAGTACTTC. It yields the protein CASSLTPGQAIDEQYF. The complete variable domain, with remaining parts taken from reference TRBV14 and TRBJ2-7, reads EAGVTQFPSHSVIEKGQTVTLRCDPISGHDNLYWYRRVMGKEIKFLLHFVKESKQDESGMPNNRFLAERTGGTYSTLKVQPAELEDSGVYFCASSLTPGQAIDEQYFGPGTRLTVT.

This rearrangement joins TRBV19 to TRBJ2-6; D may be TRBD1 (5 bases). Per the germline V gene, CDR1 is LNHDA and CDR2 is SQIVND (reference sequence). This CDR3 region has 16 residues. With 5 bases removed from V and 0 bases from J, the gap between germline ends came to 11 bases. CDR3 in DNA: TGTGCCAGTAGTCCGGACGACAGCTCTGGGGCCAACGTCCTGACTTTC. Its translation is CASSPDDSSGANVLTF.

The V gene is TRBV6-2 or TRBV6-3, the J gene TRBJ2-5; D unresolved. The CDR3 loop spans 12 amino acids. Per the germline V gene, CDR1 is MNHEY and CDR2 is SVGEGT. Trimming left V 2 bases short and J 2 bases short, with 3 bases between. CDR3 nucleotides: TGTGCCAGCAGTTACCCACAAGAGACCCAGTACTTC. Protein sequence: CASSYPQETQYF.

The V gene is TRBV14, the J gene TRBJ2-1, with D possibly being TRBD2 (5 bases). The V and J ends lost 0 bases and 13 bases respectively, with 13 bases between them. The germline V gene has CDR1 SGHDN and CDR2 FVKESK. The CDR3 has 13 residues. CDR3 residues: CASSQDWFGNQFF. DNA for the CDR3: TGTGCCAGCAGCCAAGATTGGTTCGGGAACCAGTTCTTC.